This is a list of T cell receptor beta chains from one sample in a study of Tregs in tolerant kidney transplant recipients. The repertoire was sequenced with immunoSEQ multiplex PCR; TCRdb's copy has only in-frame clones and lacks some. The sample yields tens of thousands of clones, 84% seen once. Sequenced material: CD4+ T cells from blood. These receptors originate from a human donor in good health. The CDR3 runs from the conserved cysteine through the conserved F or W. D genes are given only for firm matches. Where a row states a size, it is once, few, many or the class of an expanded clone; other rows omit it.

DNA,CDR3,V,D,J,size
TGTGCCAGCAGCTTGGCCGCGGCGGGACAGGGGGCAAGAGCTTTCTTT,CASSLAAAGQGARAFF,TRBV5-4,TRBD1,TRBJ1-1,NA
TGCGCCAGCAGCTTATCCCCAGAGCTGACATATGCCGGGGAGCTGTTTTTT,CASSLSPELTYAGELFF,TRBV5-1,NA,TRBJ2-2,NA
TGTGCCAGCAGCAAAGTTGGCCCCTTAACAGATACGCAGTATTTT,CASSKVGPLTDTQYF,TRBV21-1,NA,TRBJ2-3,NA
TGTGCCAGCAGCACCGGGGACTGGGACACCGGGGAGCTGTTTTTT,CASSTGDWDTGELFF,TRBV6-5,NA,TRBJ2-2,once
TGTGCCAGCTCACCGCCCCAGCGGGTTAAGGGGGAGACCCAGTACTTC,CASSPPQRVKGETQYF,TRBV18,NA,TRBJ2-5,NA
TGTGCCAGCAGTAGAACAGGCGAGCAGTACTTC,CASSRTGEQYF,TRBV6-6,NA,TRBJ2-7,NA
TGTGCCAGCAGCCCAGACGCTAGCGGGACGGGGAGAAGAGATACGCAGTATTTT,CASSPDASGTGRRDTQYF,TRBV2,TRBD2,TRBJ2-3,NA
TGTGCCAGTAGCCGATCAAGACTAGCGCCAAACAATGAGCAGTTCTTC,CASSRSRLAPNNEQFF,TRBV19,TRBD2,TRBJ2-1,NA
TGTGCCAGCTCACCACCTACCTACGAGCAGTACTTC,CASSPPTYEQYF,TRBV18,NA,TRBJ2-7,NA
TGTGCCAGCTCCAGAGACAGGGGGTCCTACAATGAGCAGTTCTTC,CASSRDRGSYNEQFF,TRBV18,TRBD1,TRBJ2-1,NA
TGCGCCAGCACCACCGGGACTCAAGAGACCCAGTACTTC,CASTTGTQETQYF,TRBV5-1,NA,TRBJ2-5,NA
TGTGCCAGAAGCTTGGACCAGGGTTTTCGGTACGAGCAGTACTTC,CARSLDQGFRYEQYF,TRBV5-3,NA,TRBJ2-7,NA
TGTGCCAGCTCACCATCGTTGGTGGCTGAAGCTTTCTTT,CASSPSLVAEAFF,TRBV18,NA,TRBJ1-1,NA
TGTGCCTGGAGTAAAGGCAGGGACCCAAGGTCTGGAAACACCATATATTTT,CAWSKGRDPRSGNTIYF,TRBV30,NA,TRBJ1-3,NA
TGTGCCAGCAGTTTGGGGGGGCCGGGTATCAGTGAGCAGTTCTTC,CASSLGGPGISEQFF,TRBV7-6,NA,TRBJ2-1,NA
TGCAGCGCCCGACAGGGCTGGGGGATGAACACTGAAGCTTTCTTT,CSARQGWGMNTEAFF,TRBV29-1,TRBD1,TRBJ1-1,NA
TGCGCCAGCAGCCTGGGATCGAGCTCTGGGGCCAACGTCCTGACTTTC,CASSLGSSSGANVLTF,TRBV5-1,NA,TRBJ2-6,few
TGTGCCAGCAGCTCTACAGATCGGACCGGGGAGCTGTTTTTT,CASSSTDRTGELFF,TRBV11-2,NA,TRBJ2-2,NA
TGTGCCAGCAGTGGGGACGGGAACACTGAAGCTTTCTTT,CASSGDGNTEAFF,TRBV13,NA,TRBJ1-1,NA
TGTGCCAGTAGTTTAGGCGAGGCCTATGGCTACACCTTC,CASSLGEAYGYTF,TRBV19,NA,TRBJ1-2,NA
TGTGCCAGCAGCTTAAGCCCCCTAGCTTCCGAGCAGTACTTC,CASSLSPLASEQYF,TRBV11-3,NA,TRBJ2-7,once
TGTGCCAGCAGCATCCAGGGGGGGATATCCACTGAAGCTTTCTTT,CASSIQGGISTEAFF,TRBV9,TRBD1,TRBJ1-1,NA
TGTGCCAGCAGCTTAGTCCCTCTAGCGGGGGGGCCTGGGGCCAACGTCCTGACTTTC,CASSLVPLAGGPGANVLTF,TRBV7-9,TRBD2,TRBJ2-6,NA
TGCGCCAGCAGCCTAGGACTAGCGGGAGAGCGGAGTCAAGAGACCCAGTACTTC,CASSLGLAGERSQETQYF,TRBV5-1,TRBD2,TRBJ2-5,few
TGTGCCTGGTGGGACCACCGGAACACTGAAGCTTTCTTT,CAWWDHRNTEAFF,TRBV30,NA,TRBJ1-1,NA
TGTGCCAGCAGCACACTAGGGGGCGCTGGAAACACCATATATTTT,CASSTLGGAGNTIYF,TRBV4-2,TRBD1,TRBJ1-3,NA
TGTGCCAGCAGTCAGCAGCTCGGCGGAAATGAGCAGTTCTTC,CASSQQLGGNEQFF,TRBV2,NA,TRBJ2-1,NA
TGTGCCAGCAGTACCGGGTTTGGGGGGGAGCTGTTTTTT,CASSTGFGGELFF,TRBV28,NA,TRBJ2-2,NA
TGTGCCAGCAGCGCCCGAGGGGACCCAAGGAACACCATATATTTT,CASSARGDPRNTIYF,TRBV9,NA,TRBJ1-3,few
TGTGCCTGGAGTGAGGGGGACAGTAGGTTCTACGAGCAGTACTTC,CAWSEGDSRFYEQYF,TRBV30,TRBD1,TRBJ2-7,few
TGCGCCAGCAGCCCGACCTGGGAAGAGACCCAGTACTTC,CASSPTWEETQYF,TRBV5-1,NA,TRBJ2-5,few
TGCAGCGTTTCCGGGACACCCCGGACCGAGCAGTACTTC,CSVSGTPRTEQYF,TRBV29-1,NA,TRBJ2-7,NA
TGCGCCAGCAGCCAAATGGGTAGAAGCTCTGGAAACACCATATATTTT,CASSQMGRSSGNTIYF,TRBV4-1,NA,TRBJ1-3,NA
TGTGCCAGTAGGGGGACGGGACTAGCGGAAGGGACCCAGTACTTC,CASRGTGLAEGTQYF,TRBV19,TRBD2,TRBJ2-5,NA
TGCGCCAGCAGCCTACTAGACAAAGAGACCCAGTACTTC,CASSLLDKETQYF,TRBV4-1,NA,TRBJ2-5,NA
TGTGCCAGCAGCAAGGGGGGGTGGAATGAGCAGTTCTTC,CASSKGGWNEQFF,TRBV21-1,NA,TRBJ2-1,NA
TGTGCCAGCAGCTTAGGGCTGACAGGGAACAATCAGCCCCAGCATTTT,CASSLGLTGNNQPQHF,TRBV7-8,TRBD1,TRBJ1-5,NA
TGTGCCAGCAGCGTAGGTCGAGGGAGCTATAATGAAAAACTGTTTTTT,CASSVGRGSYNEKLFF,TRBV9,NA,TRBJ1-4,NA
TGTGCCAGTAGTCCCAGCCTAGCGCGGAATGAGCAGTTCTTC,CASSPSLARNEQFF,TRBV19,NA,TRBJ2-1,NA
TGCGCCAGCAGTGGGCAGGGGGGAACAGATACGCAGTATTTT,CASSGQGGTDTQYF,TRBV5-1,NA,TRBJ2-3,NA
TGTGCCAGCAGCTTAGGACAGGGTATCGTTGACGCTTTCTTT,CASSLGQGIVDAFF,TRBV7-2,TRBD1,TRBJ1-1,NA
TGTGCCAGCAGGCACCTTAGGGGGGGCACTGAAGCTTTCTTT,CASRHLRGGTEAFF,TRBV7-9,NA,TRBJ1-1,NA
TGTGCCAGCAGTGAAAGGGGAACCGGTGGCTACACCTTC,CASSERGTGGYTF,TRBV2,NA,TRBJ1-2,NA
TGCGCCAGCAGCTTGGTGTTGAACACTGAAGCTTTCTTT,CASSLVLNTEAFF,TRBV5-1,NA,TRBJ1-1,NA
TGTGCCAGCAGTCCCGGGACAGGGATAAGCTTGAGGGCTTTCTTT,CASSPGTGISLRAFF,TRBV6-5,TRBD1,TRBJ1-1,NA
TGTGCCAGCAATCAAATAGCGGGGTTCGGGGAGCTGTTTTTT,CASNQIAGFGELFF,TRBV7-2,TRBD2,TRBJ2-2,NA
TGTGCCAGCAGTGATGGGGGTATGCAGCCCCAGCATTTT,CASSDGGMQPQHF,TRBV6-1,NA,TRBJ1-5,few
TGCGCCAGCAGCAAAGGGACAGGGACCCTCCCTAACTATGGCTACACCTTC,CASSKGTGTLPNYGYTF,TRBV5-1,TRBD1,TRBJ1-2,NA
TGTGCCAGCAGCTTGCGACTAGCGGGAGGGCCCGGAGATACGCAGTATTTT,CASSLRLAGGPGDTQYF,TRBV5-4,TRBD2,TRBJ2-3,NA